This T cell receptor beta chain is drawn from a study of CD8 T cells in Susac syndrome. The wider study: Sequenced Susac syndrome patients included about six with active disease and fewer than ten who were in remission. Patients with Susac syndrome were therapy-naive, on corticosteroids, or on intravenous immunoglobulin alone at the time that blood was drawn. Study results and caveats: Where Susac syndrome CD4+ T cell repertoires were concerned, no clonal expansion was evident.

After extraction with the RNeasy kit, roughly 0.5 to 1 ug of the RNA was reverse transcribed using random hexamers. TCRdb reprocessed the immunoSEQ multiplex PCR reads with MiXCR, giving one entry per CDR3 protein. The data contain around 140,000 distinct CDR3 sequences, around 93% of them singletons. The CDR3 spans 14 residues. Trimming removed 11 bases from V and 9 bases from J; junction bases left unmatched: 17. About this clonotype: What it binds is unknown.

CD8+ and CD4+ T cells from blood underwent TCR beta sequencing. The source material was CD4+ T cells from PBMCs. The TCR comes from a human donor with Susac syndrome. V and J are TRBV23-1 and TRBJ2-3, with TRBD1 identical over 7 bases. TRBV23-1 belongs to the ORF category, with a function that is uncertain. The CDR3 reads CAEQGERGVGTQYF. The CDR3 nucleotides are TGCGCCGAGCAGGGGGAGCGAGGGGTCGGGACGCAGTATTTT.